This TCR beta chain comes out of a study of OX40 agonist ivuxolimab in advanced cancers. The V gene's germline CDR1 is LGHNA and CDR2 YNFKEQ. V lost 4 bases and J 5 bases, leaving 12 bases between the germline ends. CDR3 length equals 14 residues. Libraries were prepared by immunoSEQ multiplex PCR; TCRdb keeps only in-frame clonotypes and omits some of them. The sample holds fewer than 55,000 clones, 75% to 90% seen once. V and J are TRBV4-2 and TRBJ1-5; TRBD1 might be the D (5 bases). The sequenced sample was CD4+ or CD8+ T cells sorted from blood, obtained in a trial of the OX40 agonist ivuxolimab. This sequence originates from an adult with an advanced solid tumor such as melanoma, head and neck, liver or kidney cancer. CDR3 nucleotide sequence: TGTGCCAGCAGCCCGACAGAGTTAGATCAGCCCCAGCATTTT. It yields the protein CASSPTELDQPQHF.